Presented here are 32 T cell receptor beta chains from one specimen sequenced in a study of response to subunit inactivated influenza vaccine (dated by TCRdb to the late 2010s). Library prep was done by RT-PCR. TCRdb shows the sequencer as Illumina HiSeq 2500. The public reads were quality trimmed at Q25 with fastp and then assembled into clones with MiXCR by TCRdb, keeping productive beta chains. Here each entry gathers all rows of one CDR3 protein and keeps the most common genes and DNA. This sample holds 280,000 or so distinct CDR3 sequences; 21% were observed only once. Jointly, the top ten make up 10% of the sample. The sequencing used PBMCs from blood, collected approximately 20 months after vaccination. The receptors shown here come from a man between 50 and 70 years old who received an inactivated influenza vaccine. Donor details come from another sample of the same person, matched by shared clones.

This clonotype showed up just a few times. J is TRBJ2-7 and V is TRBV2, with D uncertain. CDR1 and CDR2 (germline): SNHLY, FYNNEI. V was trimmed by 2 bases and J by 3 bases, leaving 8 bases between them. The CDR3 has 13 amino acids. The CDR3 sequence: CASSESQNYEQYF. The CDR3 region has the DNA TGTGCCAGCAGTGAAAGCCAGAACTACGAGCAGTACTTC.

CDR3: CASSLTGYNYEQYF. The CDR3 region has the DNA TGTGCCAGCAGTTTGACGGGTTACAACTACGAGCAGTACTTC. The rearrangement links TRBV28 to TRBJ2-7, with D unclear. This CDR3 has 14 amino acids. From germline, CDR1 is MDHEN and CDR2 SYDVKM. V dropped 3 bases and J dropped 3 bases, with 12 bases sitting between them.

As regards this clonotype: One end of the junction fails to match germline, which may point to a read error. The gene calls are TRBV7-2 and TRBJ2-7, with a tentative D call TRBD2 (5 bases). CDR3 length equals 13 residues. Germline CDR1 and CDR2: SGHTA and FQGNSA. CDR3 sequence reads: CASSLASTYEQYF. CDR3 nucleotide sequence: TGTGCCAGCAGCCTAGCCAGCACCTACGAGCAGTACTTC. Full variable domain (rest looked up from reference TRBV7-2 and TRBJ2-7): GAGVSQSPSNKVTEKGKDVELRCDPISGHTALYWYRQSLGQGLEFLIYFQGNSAPDKSGLPSDRFSAERTGGSVSTLTIQRTQQEDSAVYLCASSLASTYEQYFGPGTRLTVT.

The chain uses TRBV28 and TRBJ1-5; maybe TRBD1 (5 bases). The V end was cut by 7 bases, the J end by 4 bases, with 11 bases between. CDR3 size: 13 residues. Germline V gene data show CDR1 as MDHEN and CDR2 as SYDVKM. CDR3 bases: TGTGCCAGCAACAGATGGGGGAATCAGCCCCAGCATTTT. Its translation: CASNRWGNQPQHF.

As to this clonotype: A junction boundary mismatches the germline segment, possibly from a read error. The V call is TRBV29-1, the J call TRBJ1-5; TRBD1 matches at 9 bases. The CDR3 has 13 residues. The germline CDR1 and CDR2 sequences are SQVTM and ANQGSEA. In DNA, the CDR3 is TGCAGCGTGATTACAGGGGGCAATCAGGCCCAGCATTTT. Translated, it gives CSVITGGNQAQHF.

The CDR3 DNA is TGTGCCAGCACCCTTGCCCGGGACAACTATGGCTACACCTTC. Its translation is CASTLARDNYGYTF. The V gene is TRBV6-2 or TRBV6-3, the J gene TRBJ1-2; tentative D call: TRBD1 (5 bases). The CDR3 is 14 amino acids. Germline V gene sequence: CDR1 MNHEY, CDR2 SVGEGT. The germline V and J ends were trimmed by 7 bases and 2 bases, with 14 bases remaining between them.

This clonotype was counted between two and nine times. The V call is TRBV3-1, the J call TRBJ2-1, with D unclear. The germline V gene encodes CDR1 LGHDT and CDR2 YNNKEL (reference sequence). The CDR3 is 16 residues long. V shed 1 base and J shed 0 bases, with 10 bases lying between them. The CDR3 nucleotides read TGTGCCAGCAGCCAAGGGATTGATTTCTCCTACAATGAGCAGTTCTTC. Protein: CASSQGIDFSYNEQFF.

As regards this clonotype: This clone may be a read error of a much larger clone one base away. This rearrangement joins TRBV7-9 to TRBJ2-7, with D possibly being TRBD2 (5 bases). The length of the CDR3 is 11 residues. The V gene lost 5 bases and the J gene lost 5 bases, with 7 bases spanning the gap. Germline CDR1 SEHNR, CDR2 FQNEAQ (reference sequence). CDR3 nucleotides: TGTGCCAGCAGCGCCGGGGACGAGCAGTACTTC. This gives the protein CASSAGDEQYF.

The sample holds many counts of this clonotype. CDR3 in amino acids: CATSRDLAGNYGYTF. The CDR3 DNA is TGTGCCACCAGCAGAGATTTAGCGGGAAACTATGGCTACACCTTC. This chain joins TRBV15 and TRBJ1-2; D is unresolved. Trimming took off 0 bases at V and 2 bases at J, with 10 bases between the two ends. The germline gives CDR1 LNHNV, CDR2 YYDKDF (reference sequence). This CDR3 region has 15 residues. Full variable domain (rest looked up from reference TRBV15 and TRBJ1-2): DAMVIQNPRYQVTQFGKPVTLSCSQTLNHNVMYWYQQKSSQAPKLLFHYYDKDFNNEADTPDNFQSRRPNTSFCFLDIRSPGLGDTAMYLCATSRDLAGNYGYTFGSGTRLTVV.

The CDR3 region is CASSNTWLGVEAFF. The CDR3, as DNA: TGTGCCAGCAGCAATACTTGGTTGGGTGTAGAAGCTTTCTTT. The chain recombines TRBV6-2 or TRBV6-3 with TRBJ1-1; D is uncertain. The V gene lost 6 bases and the J gene lost 8 bases, with 19 bases spanning the gap. Germline V gene data show CDR1 as MNHEY and CDR2 as SVGEGT. The CDR3 extends over 14 amino acids.

A few counts support this clonotype. This chain links TRBV7-8 with TRBJ1-5; D is undetermined. Germline CDR1 SGHVS, CDR2 FQNEAQ. Deletions cut 4 bases from V and 6 bases from J, with 16 bases between. The CDR3 totals 15 residues. This CDR3 is CASSSARTARQPQHF. CDR3 DNA sequence: TGTGCCAGCAGCTCAGCTCGGACTGCTCGTCAGCCCCAGCATTTT.

The V call is TRBV4-2, the J call TRBJ2-7; D call uncertain. V was shortened by 0 bases and J by 3 bases, with 6 bases between the two germline ends. CDR3 length equals 13 residues. The V gene's germline CDR1 is LGHNA and CDR2 YNFKEQ. The CDR3 nucleotides read TGTGCCAGCAGCCAAGAGTCGGGCTACGAGCAGTACTTC. This gives the protein CASSQESGYEQYF.

The gene calls are TRBV23-1 and TRBJ2-3; a possible D gene is TRBD2 (5 bases). TRBV23-1 is placed among ORFs of uncertain function. This CDR3 spans 15 amino acids. Deletions cut 4 bases from V and 3 bases from J, with 14 bases between. CDR3 DNA: TGCGCCAGCAGTCTGAGGACCTGCGGGACAGATACGCAGTATTTT. Its protein is CASSLRTCGTDTQYF.

This clonotype was counted ten times or more. The V call is TRBV6-1, the J call TRBJ1-1; D gene unclear. V dropped 6 bases and J dropped 0 bases, with 17 bases sitting between them. The CDR3 runs 16 residues. Germline CDR1 MNHNS, CDR2 SASEGT. The CDR3 DNA reads TGTGCCAGCAGAACCGGACGGCCACCTATGAACACTGAAGCTTTCTTT. Encoded protein: CASRTGRPPMNTEAFF.

This clonotype was counted between two and nine times. The chain carries TRBV7-9 and TRBJ1-5; D not resolved. Between the trimmed V and J ends, which lost 3 bases and 3 bases, there was a span of 9 bases. This CDR3 is 14 amino acids long. Germline V CDR1 and CDR2: SEHNR, FQNEAQ (reference sequence). The DNA of the CDR3 is TGTGCCAGCAGCTTTTCAGGCGACAATCAGCCCCAGCATTTT. Residues: CASSFSGDNQPQHF.

The CDR3 DNA follows: TGCGCCAGCAGCGAAAGACAGGGAGAAGAGACCCAGTACTTC. Residues: CASSERQGEETQYF. The chain employs TRBV5-1 and TRBJ2-5, with 7 bases matching TRBD1. Germline V gives CDR1 SGHRS, CDR2 YFSETQ. This CDR3 is built from 14 residues. The V gene end was trimmed by 4 bases and the J gene end by 3 bases; junction bases not matched to a gene: 6.

This sequence joins TRBV6-1 and TRBJ2-5, with 7 bases lining up with TRBD1. V was clipped by 7 bases and J by 1 base; unmatched bases: 6. The germline gives CDR1 MNHNS, CDR2 SASEGT. The CDR3 runs to 14 residues. CDR3 sequence (DNA): TGTGCCAGCAACCAAGGGGGCAGCCAAGAGACCCAGTACTTC. Translating it yields CASNQGGSQETQYF.

The V and J genes are TRBV20-1 and TRBJ1-4, with D uncertain. The germline CDR1 and CDR2 sequences are DFQATT and SNEGSKA (reference sequence). This CDR3 has 16 amino acids. Trimming stripped 0 bases from V and 0 bases from J, with 11 bases between. The CDR3 DNA is TGCAGTGCTAGAGAGGCGCGGAGAACAACTAATGAAAAACTGTTTTTT. It translates to CSAREARRTTNEKLFF.

The rearrangement joins TRBV7-9 to TRBJ1-2, with TRBD1 identical over 7 bases. J was trimmed by 0 bases and V by 5 bases; bases with no gene match: 9. The length of the CDR3 is 16 residues. Germline values: CDR1 SEHNR, CDR2 FQNEAQ (reference sequence). The CDR3 spells CASSQGGTVANYGYTF. CDR3 bases: TGTGCCAGCAGCCAAGGGGGGACAGTAGCTAACTATGGCTACACCTTC.

The J gene is TRBJ2-1, the V gene TRBV12-3 or TRBV12-4; D call uncertain. CDR3 size: 11 residues. V lost 5 bases and J lost 4, with 3 bases in between. The CDR3 coding sequence is TGTGCCAGCAGTATTTACAATGAGCAGTTCTTC. It is translated as CASSIYNEQFF.

The genes are TRBV18 and TRBJ2-5, with D hard to call. The V end lost 6 bases, the J end lost 2 bases, and 10 bases lay between the germline ends. The CDR3 is 13 amino acids. Germline V CDR1 and CDR2: KGHSH, LQKENI. The CDR3 DNA reads as TGTGCCAGCTCCAAAGGGCTACAAGAGACCCAGTACTTC. Translation gives CASSKGLQETQYF.

This clonotype has a handful of counts. This sequence joins TRBV12-3 or TRBV12-4 and TRBJ1-1; D remains ambiguous. The CDR3 length is 14 residues. The ends were cut back, 1 base at V and 8 bases at J, with 14 bases in the middle. As DNA, the CDR3 is TGTGCCAGCAGTTTAGTCGTCGTCCGGCTAGAAGCTTTCTTT. As protein: CASSLVVVRLEAFF.

This sequence joins TRBV7-2 and TRBJ1-6; no firm D call. Looked up from germline, CDR1 is SGHTA and CDR2 is FQGNSA. The V and J ends lost 5 bases and 8 bases respectively, with 13 bases between them. This CDR3 is built from 14 residues. CDR3 in DNA: TGTGCCAGCAGCCCCCTCCCGCCGGATTCACCCCTCCACTTT. This sequence encodes CASSPLPPDSPLHF.

The CDR3 region is CASSLFMAGGRDTQYF. The DNA of the CDR3 is TGCGCCAGCAGCTTGTTCATGGCGGGAGGAAGGGATACGCAGTATTTT. The chain links TRBV5-1 to TRBJ2-3; 8 bases match TRBD2. This CDR3 region has 16 residues. Germline loops: CDR1 SGHRS, CDR2 YFSETQ. The V and J ends lost 1 base and 6 bases, in that order; junction bases with no gene match: 10.

V and J are TRBV19 and TRBJ1-1; D unclear. V was shortened by 3 bases and J by 4 bases, with 9 bases between the two germline ends. Germline-derived CDR1 and CDR2 are LNHDA and SQIVND (reference sequence). The length of the CDR3 is 13 residues. The CDR3 loop is CASSIAWATEAFF. The CDR3 coding sequence is TGTGCCAGTAGTATCGCCTGGGCCACTGAAGCTTTCTTT.

This clonotype came up a few times. This chain joins TRBV7-9 and TRBJ1-1; maybe TRBD1 (6 bases). Looked up from germline, CDR1 is SEHNR and CDR2 is FQNEAQ (reference sequence). There are 16 residues in the CDR3. V shed 7 bases and J shed 2 bases, with 20 bases lying between them. This CDR3 reads CASTPDRNKFNTEAFF. In nucleotides, the CDR3 is TGTGCCAGCACCCCGGACAGAAATAAGTTTAACACTGAAGCTTTCTTT.

In its sample, this clonotype was seen many times. This chain connects TRBV5-1 to TRBJ2-5; D not certain. Germline V gene lookup returns CDR1 SGHRS and CDR2 YFSETQ. The CDR3 spans 16 residues. Trimming pared 0 bases from V and 1 base from J, leaving 13 bases between. The CDR3 nucleotides read TGCGCCAGCAGCTTGGATCTGGCCAGGCCCCAAGAGACCCAGTACTTC. Translation gives CASSLDLARPQETQYF.

This clonotype was counted a few times. The rearrangement links TRBV5-1 to TRBJ1-3, with D perhaps TRBD1 (6 bases). CDR1 is SGHRS, CDR2 YFSETQ, per germline. V lost 10 bases and J lost 3, with 20 bases in between. The CDR3 is 15 residues long. CDR3 nucleotides: TGCGCCGCCGTTGTTCGGGGGCAGATTGGAAACACCATATATTTT. Translated, it gives CAAVVRGQIGNTIYF.

This clonotype was detected a few times. This chain joins TRBV20-1 and TRBJ1-2; D perhaps matches TRBD1 (5 bases). The CDR3 covers 13 residues. Germline V gene lookup returns CDR1 DFQATT and CDR2 SNEGSKA (reference sequence). V shed 5 bases and J shed 1 base, with 11 bases lying between them. CDR3 in DNA: TGCAGTGCTGGGGGTGGGAGTAACTATGGCTACACCTTC. Translated, it gives CSAGGGSNYGYTF.

This rearrangement joins TRBV28 to TRBJ2-7, with 10 nucleotides matching TRBD2. The CDR3 covers 14 residues. V shed 6 bases, J shed 0 bases, and the junction held 2 bases outside the gene matches. CDR1 and CDR2 from the germline V gene are MDHEN and SYDVKM. The CDR3 DNA follows: TGTGCCAGCAGAACTAGCGGGACCTCCTACGAGCAGTACTTC. Protein sequence: CASRTSGTSYEQYF.

V gene TRBV3-1 combines with J gene TRBJ2-3; D is unresolved. The germline V and J ends were trimmed by 4 bases and 0 bases, with 14 bases remaining between them. CDR1 is LGHDT, CDR2 YNNKEL, per germline (reference sequence). The CDR3 spans 16 residues. CDR3: CASSPRNGLSTDTQYF. CDR3 coding DNA: TGTGCCAGCAGCCCCCGCAATGGCCTTAGCACAGATACGCAGTATTTT.

The V and J genes are TRBV6-1 and TRBJ1-4, with D tentatively TRBD1 (5 bases). Germline CDR1 and CDR2: MNHNS and SASEGT. The length of the CDR3 is 14 residues. V was shortened by 5 bases and J by 4 bases, with 11 bases between the two germline ends. The CDR3 nucleotides read TGTGCCAGCAGTCCGGGACCCAATAATGAAAAACTGTTTTTT. Its translation is CASSPGPNNEKLFF.